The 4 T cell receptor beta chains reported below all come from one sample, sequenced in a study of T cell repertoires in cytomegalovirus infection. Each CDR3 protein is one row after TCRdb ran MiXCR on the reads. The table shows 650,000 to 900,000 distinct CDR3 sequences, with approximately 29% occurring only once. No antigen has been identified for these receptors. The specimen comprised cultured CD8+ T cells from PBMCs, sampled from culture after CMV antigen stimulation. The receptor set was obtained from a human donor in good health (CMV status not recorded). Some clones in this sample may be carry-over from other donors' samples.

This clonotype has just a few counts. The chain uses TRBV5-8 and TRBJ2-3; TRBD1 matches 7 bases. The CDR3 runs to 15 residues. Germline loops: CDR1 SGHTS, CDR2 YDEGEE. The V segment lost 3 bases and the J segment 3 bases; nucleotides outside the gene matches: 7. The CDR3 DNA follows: TGTGCCAGCAGCTCGCGACAGGGAAAAACAGATACGCAGTATTTT. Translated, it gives CASSSRQGKTDTQYF.

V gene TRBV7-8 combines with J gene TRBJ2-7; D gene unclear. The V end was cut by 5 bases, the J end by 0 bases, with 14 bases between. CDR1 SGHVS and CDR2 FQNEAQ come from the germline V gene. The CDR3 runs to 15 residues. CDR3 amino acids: CASSQLEGGSYEQYV. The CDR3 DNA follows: TGTGCCAGCAGCCAATTAGAAGGCGGCTCCTACGAGCAGTACGTC.

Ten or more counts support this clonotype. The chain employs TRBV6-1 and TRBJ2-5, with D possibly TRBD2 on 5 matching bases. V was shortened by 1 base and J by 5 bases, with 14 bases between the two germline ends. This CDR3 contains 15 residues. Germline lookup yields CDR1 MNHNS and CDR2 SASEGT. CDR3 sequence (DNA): TGTGCCAGCAGTGAAGGAGGGCCACCCCGGGAGACCCAGTACTTC. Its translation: CASSEGGPPRETQYF.

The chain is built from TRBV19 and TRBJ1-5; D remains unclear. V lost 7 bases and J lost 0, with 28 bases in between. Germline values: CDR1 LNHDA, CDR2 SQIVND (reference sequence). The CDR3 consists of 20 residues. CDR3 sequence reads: CASKMNYGLRPEYSNQPQHF. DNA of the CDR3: TGTGCCAGTAAGATGAATTACGGACTCCGACCCGAGTATAGCAATCAGCCCCAGCATTTT.